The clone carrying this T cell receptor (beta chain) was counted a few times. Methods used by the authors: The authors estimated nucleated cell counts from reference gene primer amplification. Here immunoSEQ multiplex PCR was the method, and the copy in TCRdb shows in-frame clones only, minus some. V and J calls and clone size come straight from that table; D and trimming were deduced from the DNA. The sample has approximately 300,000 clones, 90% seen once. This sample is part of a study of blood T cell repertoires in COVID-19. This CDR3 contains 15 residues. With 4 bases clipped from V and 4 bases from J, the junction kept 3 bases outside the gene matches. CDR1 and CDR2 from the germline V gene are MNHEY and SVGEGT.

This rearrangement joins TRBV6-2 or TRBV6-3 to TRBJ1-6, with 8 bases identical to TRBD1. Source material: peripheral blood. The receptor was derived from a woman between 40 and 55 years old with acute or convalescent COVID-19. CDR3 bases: TGTGCCAGCAGTTTCGGACAGGGTTATAATTCACCCCTCCACTTT. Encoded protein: CASSFGQGYNSPLHF.